This TCR beta chain is drawn from a study of human T cells and chemical hapten exposure. The time point was: pre-sensitization, week 0. Treatment specified: therapeutic diphenylcyclopropenone sensitization with weekly scalp DPC. With regard to this clonotype: The target antigen is unknown.

In TCRdb, the RACE reads were re-called with MiXCR into one record per CDR3 protein. The sample lists 380,000 or so distinct CDR3 sequences, approximately 5.8% occurring once. The V segment lost 7 bases and the J segment 6 bases; nucleotides outside the gene matches: 3. From germline, CDR1 is LNHDA and CDR2 SQIVND (reference sequence). The CDR3 covers 13 residues. Overall study results and limits: Expanded TCR counts at PT1 were positively correlated with the patch test score.

The TCR originated in a woman aged 18-29 years with alopecia areata. Some clones in this sample may be carry-over from other donors' samples. V gene TRBV19 combines with J gene TRBJ1-2; the match to TRBD1 covers 12 bases. The sample was whole blood, taken in connection with sensitization to the hapten diphenylcyclopropenone (DPC). The CDR3 DNA is TGTGCCAGTATACGGGACAGGGGGCATGGCTACACCTTC. The encoded protein is CASIRDRGHGYTF.